Given below is one T cell receptor beta chain in context. The antigen is not known. The junction does not match germline at one end; this may be a read error. Germline V gene sequence: CDR1 SQVTM, CDR2 ANQGSEA. This CDR3 is 11 amino acids long. The data were taken from a study of blood T cells in healthy people across ages. General study findings and limits: CMV status of donors was not determined, possibly confounding expanded clonotype changes.

A second about 6 to 12 cycle PCR used barcoded and J-beta primers. A tag from a template-switch adaptor with 12 random nucleotides marked each cDNA molecule. TCRdb reanalysed the 5' RACE reads using MiXCR and keeps one entry per CDR3 protein. The sample lists 1.5 million to 2 million distinct CDR3 sequences, more than 35% occurring once. This sequence was found in a human donor in good health. The gene calls are TRBV29-1 and TRBJ2-7; perhaps TRBD2 as D (5 bases). The sample consisted of blood. DNA of the CDR3: TGCAGCGTCGAGCTAGACTACGAGCGGTACTTC. It encodes CSVELDYERYF.